A single sample gave rise to the 16 T cell receptor beta chains below, sequenced in a study of T cell repertoires in cytomegalovirus infection. TCRdb fed the reads into MiXCR, producing one record per CDR3 protein. Altogether roughly 230,000 distinct CDR3 sequences are present, approximately 15% being singletons, with the ten largest covering around half. The specimen was CD8+ T cells from PBMCs. Receptor source: a human donor in good health (CMV status not recorded). Some clones in this sample may be carry-over from other donors' samples.

This clonotype was counted ten times or more. The chain combines TRBV11-2 with TRBJ2-1; 9 nucleotides agree with TRBD1. In germline, CDR1 is SGHAT, CDR2 FQNNGV. The CDR3 has 17 amino acids. The V and J ends lost 5 bases and 4 bases, in that order; junction bases with no gene match: 12. The CDR3 reads CASSEEIGTGLYNEQFF. Written as DNA, the CDR3 is TGTGCCAGCAGCGAAGAGATAGGGACAGGGCTGTACAATGAGCAGTTCTTC.

The rearrangement links TRBV5-1 to TRBJ1-6; tentatively, D is TRBD1 (5 bases). V was shortened by 0 bases and J by 9 bases, with 16 bases between the two germline ends. This CDR3 region has 16 residues. Germline CDR1 reads SGHRS; CDR2 reads YFSETQ. The CDR3 region is CASSLADPNGGSPLHF. The CDR3 nucleotides are TGCGCCAGCAGCTTGGCCGACCCCAATGGGGGTTCACCCCTCCACTTT.

There are many counts of this clonotype. CDR3 sequence reads: CASSPRQGPSELHF. The CDR3 bases are TGTGCCAGCAGCCCCCGACAGGGCCCTAGTGAACTCCACTTT. The rearrangement links TRBV7-8 to TRBJ1-6; 7 bases agree with TRBD1. Germline CDR1 SGHVS, CDR2 FQNEAQ. J was trimmed by 16 bases and V by 5 bases; bases with no gene match: 14. This CDR3 is 14 amino acids long.

V usage is TRBV7-9 and J usage is TRBJ1-1; D uncertain. The V and J ends lost 1 base and 7 bases respectively, with 4 bases between them. The CDR3 extends over 11 amino acids. CDR1 and CDR2 (germline): SEHNR, FQNEAQ (reference sequence). The CDR3 sequence is CASSLVFEAFF. The CDR3 DNA follows: TGTGCCAGCAGCTTAGTATTTGAAGCTTTCTTT.

This clonotype has ten or more counts. The chain uses TRBV7-2 and TRBJ2-5; tentatively, D is TRBD2 (6 bases). The CDR3 runs to 19 residues. CDR1 and CDR2 from the germline V gene are SGHTA and FQGNSA. Trimming pared 2 bases from V and 0 bases from J, leaving 22 bases between. For the CDR3, the DNA is TGTGCCAGCAGCTTAATCCCCTCCGGGGAGGCGTTTGACCAAGAGACCCAGTACTTC. It translates to CASSLIPSGEAFDQETQYF.

The J gene is TRBJ2-7, the V gene TRBV5-1; possible D gene TRBD1, 6 bases. This CDR3 has 13 residues. V lost 5 bases, J lost 4 bases, and 13 bases lay in between. CDR1 SGHRS and CDR2 YFSETQ come from the germline V gene. The CDR3 protein is CASSYGTTYEQYF. CDR3 sequence (DNA): TGCGCCAGCAGTTATGGGACAACTTACGAGCAGTACTTC.

This clonotype occurred many times. The chain uses TRBV13 and TRBJ1-2; D not resolved. The ends were cut back, 5 bases at V and 4 bases at J, with 20 bases in the middle. Germline V lookup: CDR1 PRHDT, CDR2 FYEKMQ (reference sequence). This CDR3 has 16 amino acids. CDR3 sequence reads: CASSRPADGLAYGYTF. The CDR3 DNA is TGTGCCAGCAGCCGACCCGCGGACGGACTTGCCTATGGCTACACCTTC.

The gene calls are TRBV7-9 and TRBJ1-1; 8 bases fit TRBD1. Trimming took 3 bases from V and 7 from J; bases not matched to a gene: 7. CDR3 length: 14 residues. In germline, CDR1 is SEHNR, CDR2 FQNEAQ (reference sequence). CDR3 sequence reads: CASSLTGEWDEAFF. In DNA, the CDR3 is TGTGCCAGCAGCTTGACAGGGGAATGGGATGAAGCTTTCTTT. Filled out from reference TRBV7-9 and TRBJ1-1, the complete variable domain reads DTGVSQNPRHKITKRGQNVTFRCDPISEHNRLYWYRQTLGQGPEFLTYFQNEAQLEKSRLLSDRFSAERPKGSFSTLEIQRTEQGDSAMYLCASSLTGEWDEAFFGQGTRLTVV.

V and J are TRBV6-1 and TRBJ2-1; tentative D call: TRBD2 (7 bases). V was trimmed by 0 bases and J by 0 bases, leaving 15 bases between them. CDR1 MNHNS and CDR2 SASEGT come from the germline V gene. The CDR3 runs to 18 residues. The DNA for the CDR3 is TGTGCCAGCAGTGAAGCTAAGGTAGGGGGGGGCTCCTACAATGAGCAGTTCTTC. It encodes CASSEAKVGGGSYNEQFF.

The chain has TRBV18 and TRBJ2-3, with 9 bases fitting TRBD2. The CDR3 contains 16 residues. Germline lookup yields CDR1 KGHSH and CDR2 LQKENI. V was pared by 0 bases and J by 2 bases, with 3 bases of the junction left unmatched. The CDR3 reads CASSPPERGDTDTQYF. CDR3 sequence (DNA): TGTGCCAGCTCACCACCAGAGCGGGGGGACACAGATACGCAGTATTTT.

V is TRBV4-1 and J is TRBJ2-2; TRBD2 aligns across 11 bases. With 2 bases clipped from V and 5 bases from J, the junction kept 7 bases outside the gene matches. Germline V CDR1 and CDR2: MGHRA, YSYEKL. This CDR3 spans 17 amino acids. In DNA form, the CDR3 reads TGCGCCAGCAGCCAAACTTTAGCGGGGGGGTGGACCGGGGAGCTGTTTTTT. Translated: CASSQTLAGGWTGELFF.

This clonotype was detected a few times. This rearrangement joins TRBV24-1 to TRBJ1-1; D call uncertain. The CDR3 runs to 13 residues. V lost 0 bases and J lost 4, with 5 bases in between. CDR1 and CDR2 from the germline V gene are KGHDR and SFDVKD. CDR3 bases: TGTGCCACCAGTGATTTGCACGGCACTGAAGCTTTCTTT. Its translation is CATSDLHGTEAFF.

The chain links TRBV2 to TRBJ1-2, with unresolved D. Trimming removed 3 bases at V and 0 bases at J, with 11 bases between. CDR1 SNHLY and CDR2 FYNNEI come from the germline V gene. The CDR3 is 15 residues long. The CDR3: CASSDRAESNYGYTF. The CDR3 DNA reads TGTGCCAGCAGTGATCGGGCAGAATCTAACTATGGCTACACCTTC. The whole variable domain, remainder taken from reference TRBV2 and TRBJ1-2, is EPEVTQTPSHQVTQMGQEVILRCVPISNHLYFYWYRQILGQKVEFLVSFYNNEISEKSEIFDDQFSVERPDGSNFTLKIRSTKLEDSAMYFCASSDRAESNYGYTFGSGTRLTVV.

V is TRBV5-8 and J is TRBJ1-5; tentatively, D is TRBD1 (5 bases). Trimming removed 0 bases at V and 0 bases at J, with 10 bases between. CDR3 size: 16 residues. The V gene's germline CDR1 is SGHTS and CDR2 YDEGEE. The CDR3 spells CASSLVGGASNQPQHF. CDR3 nucleotide sequence: TGTGCCAGCAGCTTGGTCGGGGGAGCTAGCAATCAGCCCCAGCATTTT.

This clonotype has just a few counts. The chain recombines TRBV4-3 with TRBJ1-1; D perhaps matches TRBD1 (6 bases). The germline V and J ends were trimmed by 6 bases and 0 bases, with 23 bases remaining between them. Germline V gene sequence: CDR1 LGHNA, CDR2 YSLEER. This CDR3 contains 18 residues. The CDR3 loop reads CASSSPRGGGTMNTEAFF. As DNA, the CDR3 is TGCGCCAGCAGTTCTCCTCGTGGAGGGGGGACCATGAACACTGAAGCTTTCTTT.

The CDR3 nucleotides read TGTGCCAGCAGCCTAACAAGGGGGCCAGACAATGAAAAACTGTTTTTT. Translation gives CASSLTRGPDNEKLFF. J is TRBJ1-4 and V is TRBV7-9; 7 nucleotides match TRBD1. Germline lookup yields CDR1 SEHNR and CDR2 FQNEAQ (reference sequence). This CDR3 region has 16 residues. V lost 5 bases and J lost 5; bases outside the gene matches: 11.